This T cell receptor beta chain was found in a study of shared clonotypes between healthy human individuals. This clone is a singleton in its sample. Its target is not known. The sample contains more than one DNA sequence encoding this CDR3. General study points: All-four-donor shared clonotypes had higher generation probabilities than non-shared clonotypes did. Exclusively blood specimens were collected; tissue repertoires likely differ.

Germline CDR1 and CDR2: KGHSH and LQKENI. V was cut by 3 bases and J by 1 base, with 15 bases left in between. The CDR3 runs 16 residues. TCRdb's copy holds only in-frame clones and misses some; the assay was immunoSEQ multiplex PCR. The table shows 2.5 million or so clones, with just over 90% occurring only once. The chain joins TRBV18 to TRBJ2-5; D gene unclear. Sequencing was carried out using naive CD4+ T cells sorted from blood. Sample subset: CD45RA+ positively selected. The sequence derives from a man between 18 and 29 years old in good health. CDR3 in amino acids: CASSPLAGTSQETQYF. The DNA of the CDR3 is TGTGCCAGCTCACCTCTGGCAGGTACCTCCCAAGAGACCCAGTACTTC.